Sequencing of this TCR beta chain was carried out in a study of blood T cell repertoires in COVID-19. Assay: immunoSEQ multiplex PCR; the TCRdb copy retains only in-frame clones and omits some. This sample has under 200,000 clones, with 84% found just once. CDR3 length: 15 amino acids. From germline, CDR1 is MNHEY and CDR2 SVGAGI. V lost 6 bases and J lost 3, with 17 bases in between. The material sequenced was peripheral blood. This TCR was recovered from a man aged 35-49 years who had recovered from COVID-19. The chain combines TRBV6-5 with TRBJ1-2; D gene unclear. CDR3 in amino acids: CASRPRADRYYGYTF. CDR3 DNA sequence: TGTGCCAGCAGACCCCGTGCAGATCGCTACTATGGCTACACCTTC.